The 21 T cell receptor beta chains below were found in one sample sequenced in a study of control samples from healthy donors and cancer patients. The data were produced by immunoSEQ multiplex PCR, yet TCRdb's version contains in-frame clones alone and is incomplete. The sample contains over 55,000 clones, 85% to 95% of which appear only once. The specimen was PBMCs. The receptors stem from a man younger than 45 with colorectal cancer.

The V call is TRBV14, the J call TRBJ1-2, with D hard to call. Trimming cost V 2 bases and J 8 bases, with 12 bases left between them. The CDR3 has 13 amino acids. Germline values: CDR1 SGHDN, CDR2 FVKESK. The CDR3 DNA reads as TGTGCCAGCAGCCAATGGAGGGAAGGCGGCTACACCTTC. It translates to CASSQWREGGYTF.

J is TRBJ2-7 and V is TRBV6-5; D is uncertain. V lost 0 bases and J lost 3, with 9 bases in between. Germline loops: CDR1 MNHEY, CDR2 SVGAGI. There are 14 residues in the CDR3. CDR3 region: CASSYSGSLYEQYF. The CDR3 DNA is TGTGCCAGCAGTTACTCCGGGTCCCTCTACGAGCAGTACTTC.

The chain carries TRBV25-1 and TRBJ1-2; D is ambiguous. There are 15 residues in the CDR3. Per the germline V gene, CDR1 is MGHDK and CDR2 is SYGVNS. Trimming took off 6 bases at V and 0 bases at J, with 14 bases between the two ends. The CDR3 DNA reads TGTGCCAGCAGCGGGCGGTGGGAAACTAACTATGGCTACACCTTC. It translates to CASSGRWETNYGYTF.

The chain carries TRBV9 and TRBJ1-2, with 8 bases identical to TRBD1. Trimming cost V 1 base and J 4 bases; bases outside gene matches: 3. The CDR3 spans 14 residues. CDR1 is SGDLS and CDR2 is YYNGEE in the germline V gene. CDR3 amino acids: CASSVQGAGYGYTF. Written as DNA, the CDR3 is TGTGCCAGCAGCGTACAGGGGGCTGGCTATGGCTACACCTTC.

This chain connects TRBV4-2 to TRBJ1-2; D remains ambiguous. There are 16 residues in the CDR3. Trimming removed 2 bases from V and 5 bases from J, with 18 bases in between. The germline gives CDR1 LGHNA, CDR2 YNFKEQ. The CDR3: CASSQSYNLMSYGYTF. Here the CDR3 DNA reads TGTGCCAGCAGCCAATCCTATAACTTAATGTCTTATGGCTACACCTTC.

CDR3 sequence (DNA): TGTGCCAGCAGCATAGAACCAGGGGAAGCGGGAAACACCATATATTTT. Its translation is CASSIEPGEAGNTIYF. The chain joins TRBV5-6 to TRBJ1-3, with D possibly TRBD1 on 6 matching bases. The CDR3 loop spans 16 amino acids. In germline, CDR1 is SGHDT, CDR2 YYEEEE. The V end lost 4 bases, the J end lost 4 bases, and 18 bases lay between the germline ends.

This clone was detected once. The J gene is TRBJ1-5, the V gene TRBV6-6; the D is unclear. This CDR3 spans 15 amino acids. Deletions cut 0 bases from V and 5 bases from J, with 11 bases between. CDR1 and CDR2 from the germline V gene are MNHNY and SVGAGI (reference sequence). The CDR3, as DNA: TGTGCCAGCAGTTACTCACCTACGAGGGATCAGCCCCAGCATTTT. As protein: CASSYSPTRDQPQHF.

The V call is TRBV4-3, the J call TRBJ1-2; D is perhaps TRBD1 (6 bases). The CDR3 loop spans 16 amino acids. Trimming stripped 0 bases from V and 4 bases from J, with 15 bases between. CDR1 and CDR2 from the germline V gene are LGHNA and YSLEER. The CDR3 coding sequence is TGCGCCAGCAGCCAAGAACGGGGGGGCGTTGTCTATGGCTACACCTTC. Its translation: CASSQERGGVVYGYTF.

V usage is TRBV6-5 and J usage is TRBJ1-6, with D possibly TRBD1 on 6 matching bases. The CDR3 extends over 13 amino acids. V dropped 8 bases and J dropped 10 bases, with 15 bases sitting between them. CDR1 and CDR2 from the germline V gene are MNHEY and SVGAGI. The DNA of the CDR3 is TGTGCCAGCTCAACAGGGAGGGGGTCACCCCTCCACTTT. This codes for CASSTGRGSPLHF.

The chain joins TRBV9 to TRBJ1-2; maybe TRBD1 (6 bases). The V gene lost 7 bases and the J gene lost 8 bases, with 24 bases spanning the gap. The CDR3 covers 15 residues. The germline gives CDR1 SGDLS, CDR2 YYNGEE. CDR3 coding DNA: TGTGCCAGCCTGAGAGGGGAGGGGGGCCCGGAGGGCTACACCTTC. Translation gives CASLRGEGGPEGYTF.

CDR3 nucleotides: TGTGCTGGCGAGGACAGCTCCTACGAGCAGTACGTC. It codes for CAGEDSSYEQYV. V gene TRBV12-5 combines with J gene TRBJ2-7; possibly TRBD1 for D (6 bases). The CDR3 extends over 12 amino acids. The germline V and J ends were trimmed by 11 bases and 0 bases, with 11 bases remaining between them. CDR1 and CDR2 (germline): LGHNT, FRNRAP.

The chain recombines TRBV7-9 with TRBJ1-2; 7 bases fit TRBD1. V was pared by 4 bases and J by 5 bases, with 10 bases of the junction left unmatched. In germline, CDR1 is SEHNR, CDR2 FQNEAQ (reference sequence). This CDR3 spans 15 amino acids. This CDR3 is CASSSTGDHIYGYTF. In DNA, the CDR3 is TGTGCCAGCAGCTCTACAGGGGACCACATTTATGGCTACACCTTC.

The genes are TRBV5-1 and TRBJ2-7; D call uncertain. This CDR3 contains 17 residues. CDR1 is SGHRS, CDR2 YFSETQ, per germline. Trimming shortened V by 3 bases and J by 2 bases, and 21 bases separated the two germline ends. The CDR3 here is CASSSFSNPTRPYEQYF. CDR3 sequence (DNA): TGCGCCAGCAGCTCTTTTTCTAACCCGACAAGGCCCTACGAGCAGTACTTC.

This clone is a singleton in its sample. For the CDR3, the DNA is TGTGCCATCAGTGATCCCCCCTACGAGCAGTACTTC. Protein sequence: CAISDPPYEQYF. The rearrangement links TRBV10-3 to TRBJ2-7; D gene ambiguous. Trimming cost V 3 bases and J 2 bases, with 5 bases left between them. Per germline, CDR1 ENHRY and CDR2 SYGVKD. CDR3 size: 12 residues.

The chain couples TRBV19 to TRBJ2-1, with TRBD2 as a possible D gene (6 bases). The germline CDR1 and CDR2 sequences are LNHDA and SQIVND (reference sequence). The CDR3 runs to 16 residues. The V end was cut by 5 bases, the J end by 0 bases, with 14 bases between. This CDR3 is CASSEHGGSSYNEQFF. The DNA for the CDR3 is TGTGCCAGTAGTGAACATGGGGGGAGCTCCTACAATGAGCAGTTCTTC.

The genes are TRBV5-6 and TRBJ2-6, with D possibly called TRBD1 or TRBD2 (5 bases each). V lost 0 bases and J lost 0, with 13 bases in between. This CDR3 has 18 residues. CDR1 SGHDT and CDR2 YYEEEE come from the germline V gene. CDR3 sequence reads: CASSLVGGFLSGANVLTF. The DNA of the CDR3 is TGTGCCAGCAGCTTGGTTGGGGGTTTCCTCTCTGGGGCCAACGTCCTGACTTTC. The full variable domain, with the rest looked up from reference TRBV5-6 and TRBJ2-6, is DAGVTQSPTHLIKTRGQQVTLRCSPKSGHDTVSWYQQALGQGPQFIFQYYEEEERQRGNFPDRFSGHQFPNYSSELNVNALLLGDSALYLCASSLVGGFLSGANVLTFGAGSRLTVL.

The chain couples TRBV4-2 to TRBJ1-2; 7 bases map to TRBD1. Germline loops: CDR1 LGHNA, CDR2 YNFKEQ. Trimming at V came to 0 bases and at J to 4 bases, leaving 8 bases not matched to a gene. The CDR3 totals 16 residues. CDR3 in amino acids: CASSQDRMGTAYGYTF. CDR3 nucleotides: TGTGCCAGCAGCCAAGATCGAATGGGGACAGCCTATGGCTACACCTTC.

This chain joins TRBV7-2 and TRBJ1-1; 10 bases align to TRBD1. V trimming: 5 bases; J trimming: 4 bases; junction bases outside the gene matches: 10. Germline values: CDR1 SGHTA, CDR2 FQGNSA. CDR3 length: 16 amino acids. This chain's CDR3 is CASSPTDRGWGTEAFF. The CDR3 DNA follows: TGTGCCAGCAGCCCTACGGACAGGGGGTGGGGCACTGAAGCTTTCTTT.

CDR3 DNA sequence: TGTGCCAGCAGTGGGACAGGCGCTGAAGCTTTCTTT. This encodes CASSGTGAEAFF. V usage is TRBV12-3 or TRBV12-4 and J usage is TRBJ1-1, with 8 nucleotides matching TRBD1. After removal of 5 bases from V and 6 bases from J, the junction contained 2 bases not matched to a gene. This CDR3 spans 12 amino acids.

The V call is TRBV2, the J call TRBJ1-1; D is ambiguous. The ends were cut back, 5 bases at V and 5 bases at J, with 15 bases in the middle. The length of the CDR3 is 14 residues. Germline V CDR1 and CDR2: SNHLY, FYNNEI. Written as DNA, the CDR3 is TGTGCCAGCAGTTTTGGTAACAGACGAACTGAAGCTTTCTTT. It encodes CASSFGNRRTEAFF. Full variable domain (missing parts from reference TRBV2 and TRBJ1-1): EPEVTQTPSHQVTQMGQEVILRCVPISNHLYFYWYRQILGQKVEFLVSFYNNEISEKSEIFDDQFSVERPDGSNFTLKIRSTKLEDSAMYFCASSFGNRRTEAFFGQGTRLTVV.

V and J are TRBV19 and TRBJ1-2; 7 nucleotides line up with TRBD1. This CDR3 contains 12 residues. CDR1 is LNHDA, CDR2 SQIVND, per germline (reference sequence). V was clipped by 6 bases and J by 6 bases; unmatched bases: 4. The CDR3 bases are TGTGCCAGTAGCATCACAGGGGATGGCTACACCTTC. It specifies CASSITGDGYTF.